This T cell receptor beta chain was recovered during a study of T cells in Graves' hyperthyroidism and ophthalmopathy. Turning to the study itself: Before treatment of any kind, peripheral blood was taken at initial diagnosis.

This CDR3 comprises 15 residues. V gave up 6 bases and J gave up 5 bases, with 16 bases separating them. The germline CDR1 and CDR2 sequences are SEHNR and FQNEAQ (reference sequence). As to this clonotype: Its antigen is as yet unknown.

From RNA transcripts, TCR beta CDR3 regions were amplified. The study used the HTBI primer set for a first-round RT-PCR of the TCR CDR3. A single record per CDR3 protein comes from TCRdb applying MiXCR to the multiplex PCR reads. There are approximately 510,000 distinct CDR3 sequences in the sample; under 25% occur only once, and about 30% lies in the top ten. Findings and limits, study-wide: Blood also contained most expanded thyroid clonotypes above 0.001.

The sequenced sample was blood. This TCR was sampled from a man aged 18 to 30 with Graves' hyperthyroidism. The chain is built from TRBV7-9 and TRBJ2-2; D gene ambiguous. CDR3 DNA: TGTGCCAGCAGTCCCCCGGCCACCCCGACCGGGGAGCTGTTTTTT. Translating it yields CASSPPATPTGELFF.